These 14 T cell receptor beta chains were sequenced from one sample in a study of cytomegalovirus exposure and HLA in healthy donors (dated by TCRdb to the late 2010s). Library construction relied on the immunoSEQ multiplex PCR assay. For the multiplex PCR, a mixture combining 60 forward primers for TCR Vbeta segments and 13 reverse primers for TCR Jbeta segments was used. This is the immuneACCESS table as TCRdb keeps it, with only in-frame sequences that have V and J called. A part of the clones is gone; compared with another copy, unresolved V genes explain less than half, and the rest is unexplained. For this sample there are 150,000 to 200,000 clones; approximately 80% appear just once. The ten largest account for 14% of the sample. Sequenced material: PBMCs. The receptor set was obtained from a middle-aged woman in good health and CMV-seronegative.

V is TRBV11-2 and J is TRBJ2-5, with 8 bases lining up with TRBD2. J gave up 13 bases and V 3 bases, and 16 bases lay outside the gene matches. The length of the CDR3 is 15 residues. Per the germline V gene, CDR1 is SGHAT and CDR2 is FQNNGV. As DNA, the CDR3 is TGTGCCAGCAGCTTTGATTCGTATAGCGGGAAGGGGCCGTACTTC. Its protein is CASSFDSYSGKGPYF.

The chain uses TRBV4-3 and TRBJ1-1, with D unresolved. Germline CDR1 reads LGHNA; CDR2 reads YSLEER. The CDR3 is made up of 14 amino acids. V lost 1 base, J lost 1 base, and 7 bases lay in between. The CDR3 sequence: CASSQVAGNTEAFF. DNA of the CDR3: TGCGCCAGCAGCCAAGTCGCAGGGAACACTGAAGCTTTCTTT.

For this clone: Relative to the germline gene, one junction end is altered; a read error may explain this. The V call is TRBV13, the J call TRBJ2-6, with TRBD2 identical over 7 bases. Germline CDR1 reads PRHDT; CDR2 reads FYEKMQ (reference sequence). CDR3 length: 18 amino acids. CDR3 nucleotides: TGTGCCAGCAGCTTAGGGGGACTACGCTCGGGTGGGGCCAACGGCCTGACTTTC. This gives the protein CASSLGGLRSGGANGLTF.

Remarks on this clone: Sequence at one end of the junction differs from germline and may be a read error. The genes are TRBV4-1 and TRBJ2-1; 12 positions match TRBD2. Germline V gene lookup returns CDR1 MGHRA and CDR2 YSYEKL. The length of the CDR3 is 14 residues. CDR3 DNA: TGCGCCAGCAGCCAACTCCCACTAGCGGGAGGCGGGGTCTTC. Translation gives CASSQLPLAGGGVF.

The genes are TRBV5-8 and TRBJ1-1; D gene ambiguous. V dropped 1 base and J dropped 1 base, with 8 bases sitting between them. This CDR3 contains 14 residues. Germline V gene sequence: CDR1 SGHTS, CDR2 YDEGEE. This CDR3 reads CASSLLSRNTEAFF. CDR3 nucleotide sequence: TGTGCCAGCAGCTTGTTGTCGAGGAACACTGAAGCTTTCTTT.

V usage is TRBV27 and J usage is TRBJ2-7; 12 bases line up with TRBD2. CDR3 size: 19 residues. J was trimmed by 7 bases and V by 0 bases; bases with no gene match: 16. CDR1 and CDR2 from the germline V gene are MNHEY and SMNVEV (reference sequence). In DNA form, the CDR3 reads TGTGCCAGCAGTTTATCAGCACTAGCGGGAGGCCCGGGTGTGGAAGAGCAGTACTTC. Its translation: CASSLSALAGGPGVEEQYF.

The J gene is TRBJ2-7, the V gene TRBV6-5, with 7 bases aligning to TRBD2. The CDR3 length is 14 residues. V lost 6 bases, J lost 7 bases, and 12 bases stayed unmatched. The germline gives CDR1 MNHEY, CDR2 SVGAGI. The DNA of the CDR3 is TGTGCCAGCAGGGTAGTTAGACACGGGGGGGAGCAGTACTTC. As protein: CASRVVRHGGEQYF.

The genes are TRBV7-9 and TRBJ2-2; TRBD1 matches at 7 bases. V lost 3 bases and J lost 0; bases outside the gene matches: 1. Looked up from germline, CDR1 is SEHNR and CDR2 is FQNEAQ (reference sequence). The CDR3 covers 15 residues. CDR3 DNA sequence: TGTGCCAGCAGCTTCGGGACAGCGAACACCGGGGAGCTGTTTTTT. Encoded protein: CASSFGTANTGELFF. Variable domain in full (rest from reference TRBV7-9 and TRBJ2-2): DTGVSQNPRHKITKRGQNVTFRCDPISEHNRLYWYRQTLGQGPEFLTYFQNEAQLEKSRLLSDRFSAERPKGSFSTLEIQRTEQGDSAMYLCASSFGTANTGELFFGEGSRLTVL.

The V and J genes are TRBV28 and TRBJ2-3, with 7 bases identical to TRBD2. Germline lookup yields CDR1 MDHEN and CDR2 SYDVKM. The CDR3 totals 15 residues. V was pared by 1 base and J by 2 bases, with 3 bases of the junction left unmatched. In DNA, the CDR3 is TGTGCCAGCAGTTTATCTAGCGGCCTCACAGATACGCAGTATTTT. This translates into CASSLSSGLTDTQYF.

V and J are TRBV4-3 and TRBJ1-6, with D unresolved. Trimming took 1 base from V and 0 from J, leaving 13 bases between them. This CDR3 is 18 amino acids long. Germline assignment: CDR1 LGHNA and CDR2 YSLEER. The CDR3 DNA follows: TGCGCCAGCAGCCAAGTCGACATCGGGAGCTCCTATAATTCACCCCTCCACTTT. This encodes CASSQVDIGSSYNSPLHF.

This chain uses TRBV28 with TRBJ2-7; maybe TRBD1 (7 bases). V shed 2 bases and J shed 5 bases, with 16 bases lying between them. The CDR3 totals 15 residues. In germline, CDR1 is MDHEN, CDR2 SYDVKM. The CDR3 DNA follows: TGTGCCAGCAGTTTACGTGTCAGGGGGGACGACGAGCAGTACTTC. This sequence encodes CASSLRVRGDDEQYF.

Only one count was recorded for this clone. V gene TRBV27 combines with J gene TRBJ1-2, with TRBD1 matching 10 bases. The CDR3 runs 15 residues. V gave up 5 bases and J gave up 7 bases; unmatched junction bases: 10. Germline lookup yields CDR1 MNHEY and CDR2 SMNVEV (reference sequence). CDR3 bases: TGTGCCAGCAGTATGCTCGGGACAGGGGTTTCTGGCTACACCTTC. Translated: CASSMLGTGVSGYTF.

This clone was detected only once. The genes are TRBV19 and TRBJ2-4; 8 nucleotides match TRBD2. Germline values: CDR1 LNHDA, CDR2 SQIVND (reference sequence). V lost 6 bases, J lost 5 bases, and 12 bases stayed unmatched. There are 16 residues in the CDR3. CDR3 in DNA: TGTGCCAGTAGAAGGAGCGGGAGCCCCGGGGAAAACATTCAGTACTTC. Translated, it gives CASRRSGSPGENIQYF. The whole variable domain, remainder taken from reference TRBV19 and TRBJ2-4, is DGGITQSPKYLFRKEGQNVTLSCEQNLNHDAMYWYRQDPGQGLRLIYYSQIVNDFQKGDIAEGYSVSREKKESFPLTVTSAQKNPTAFYLCASRRSGSPGENIQYFGAGTRLSVL.

The chain uses TRBV4-3 and TRBJ2-2; TRBD2 matches 13 bases. CDR1 is LGHNA and CDR2 is YSLEER in the germline V gene. CDR3 length: 18 residues. V lost 4 bases, J lost 4 bases, and 9 bases stayed unmatched. The CDR3 region is CASSLGLAGVVGTGELFF. In DNA, the CDR3 is TGCGCCAGCAGCCTAGGACTAGCGGGGGTGGTGGGCACCGGGGAGCTGTTTTTT.